This T cell receptor beta chain appears in the sequencing data of a study of blood T cells in healthy people across ages. The CDR3 length is 15 residues. Trimming took off 0 bases at V and 7 bases at J, with 13 bases between the two ends. Per the germline V gene, CDR1 is SGHRS and CDR2 is YFSETQ. A second PCR of 7 to 11 cycles used a sample-barcoded 5' primer and a J-beta primer mix. From the 5' RACE reads, TCRdb called clonotypes with MiXCR, one entry per CDR3 protein. Of about 1 million distinct CDR3 sequences in the sample, around 43% were seen once. V and J are TRBV5-1 and TRBJ1-4; D is possibly TRBD1 (6 bases). The sample comprised blood. The clonotype originates from a woman aged 55-70 years in good health. The CDR3: CASSLVGALGEKLFF. In DNA form, the CDR3 reads TGCGCCAGCAGCTTGGTGGGGGCGTTGGGTGAAAAACTGTTTTTT.